This is a list of T cell receptor beta chains from one sample in a study of blood T cell repertoires in COVID-19. Repertoires were generated with immunoSEQ multiplex PCR, while TCRdb's copy carries only in-frame clones and drops some. The sample consists of over 250,000 clones, 80% to 90% of them appearing once. Sequenced material: peripheral blood. The source is a woman in her fifties or sixties with COVID-19, enrolled during active disease. Each CDR3 is given with its conserved first and last residue. A D gene is named only where the DNA matches it firmly. Clone size is shown for a subset of rows, as once, few, many or a class of expanded clone.

size: .
J: TRBJ1-1
V: TRBV19
D: .
CDR3: CASSIPKNTEAFF
DNA: TGTGCCAGTAGTATCCCCAAGAACACTGAAGCTTTCTTT

size: .
J: TRBJ1-1
V: TRBV10-3
D: .
CDR3: CAISEFNTGMNTEAFF
DNA: TGTGCCATCAGTGAGTTCAACACAGGGATGAACACTGAAGCTTTCTTT

size: .
J: TRBJ2-1
V: TRBV6-5
D: .
CDR3: CASSSPRAGGINEQFF
DNA: TGTGCCAGCAGTTCCCCCCGAGCGGGCGGGATCAATGAGCAGTTCTTC

size: .
J: TRBJ2-7
V: TRBV19
D: .
CDR3: CASSIRQALGTTYEQYF
DNA: TGTGCCAGTAGTATCCGACAGGCCCTGGGGACCACCTACGAGCAGTACTTC

size: .
J: TRBJ2-7
V: TRBV5-1
D: .
CDR3: CASSRLWEWGYEQYF
DNA: TGCGCCAGCAGTAGGTTGTGGGAGTGGGGCTACGAGCAGTACTTC

size: once
J: TRBJ2-1
V: TRBV5-1
D: .
CDR3: CASSITLAPYNEQFF
DNA: TGCGCCAGCAGCATCACATTGGCACCCTACAATGAGCAGTTCTTC

size: many
J: TRBJ2-5
V: TRBV7-9
D: .
CDR3: CASSLLAGQETQYF
DNA: TGTGCCAGCAGCTTGTTAGCAGGGCAGGAGACCCAGTACTTC

size: few
J: TRBJ2-1
V: TRBV19
D: .
CDR3: CASSPRTSYNEQFF
DNA: TGTGCCAGTAGTCCCCGGACTTCCTACAATGAGCAGTTCTTC

size: .
J: TRBJ2-2
V: TRBV2
D: TRBD1
CDR3: CASSAERGQNTGELFF
DNA: TGTGCCAGCAGCGCCGAGAGGGGGCAGAACACCGGGGAGCTGTTTTTT

size: .
J: TRBJ2-1
V: TRBV12-3/TRBV12-4
D: TRBD1
CDR3: CATRPRQGTEQFF
DNA: TGTGCCACCCGCCCGAGACAGGGTACTGAGCAGTTCTTC

size: .
J: TRBJ2-7
V: TRBV6-2/TRBV6-3
D: TRBD2
CDR3: CASSYSGPGTSGSYEQYF
DNA: TGTGCCAGCAGTTACTCGGGGCCCGGGACTAGCGGTAGCTACGAGCAGTACTTC

size: once
J: TRBJ2-5
V: TRBV27
D: TRBD2
CDR3: CASSFRLAGVQETQYF
DNA: TGTGCCAGCAGTTTTAGGCTAGCGGGAGTCCAAGAGACCCAGTACTTC

size: once
J: TRBJ1-4
V: TRBV18
D: .
CDR3: CASSPGSLNEKLFF
DNA: TGTGCCAGCTCACCGGGCAGCCTTAATGAAAAACTGTTTTTT

size: once
J: TRBJ1-4
V: TRBV5-1
D: .
CDR3: CASSPREGEKLFF
DNA: TGCGCCAGCAGCCCCCGGGAAGGCGAAAAACTGTTTTTT

size: .
J: TRBJ1-1
V: TRBV3-1/TRBV3-2
D: TRBD1
CDR3: CASSEIRGMNTEAFF
DNA: TGTGCCAGCAGCGAGATCAGGGGGATGAACACTGAAGCTTTCTTT

size: .
J: TRBJ1-6
V: TRBV3-1/TRBV3-2
D: TRBD1
CDR3: CASSQRDSQSPLHF
DNA: TGTGCCAGCAGCCAGCGGGACAGCCAGTCACCCCTCCACTTT

size: .
J: TRBJ2-7
V: TRBV6-6
D: .
CDR3: CASSLGVRRSYEQYF
DNA: TGTGCCAGCAGCCTGGGAGTCAGGCGCTCCTACGAGCAGTACTTC

size: .
J: TRBJ1-6
V: TRBV7-8
D: TRBD1
CDR3: CASSLADRKNSPLHF
DNA: TGTGCCAGCAGCTTAGCGGACAGGAAGAATTCACCCCTCCACTTT

size: .
J: TRBJ2-4
V: TRBV7-2
D: .
CDR3: CASARRGTGKNIQYF
DNA: TGTGCCAGCGCCAGGCGGGGGACAGGCAAAAACATTCAGTACTTC

size: .
J: TRBJ1-2
V: TRBV5-5
D: .
CDR3: CASTLNSPRGGYGYTF
DNA: TGTGCCAGCACCCTGAACTCACCGCGGGGCGGGTATGGCTACACCTTC

size: .
J: TRBJ2-1
V: TRBV19
D: TRBD1
CDR3: CASSIRDRVDNEQFF
DNA: TGTGCCAGTAGTATCCGAGACAGGGTGGACAATGAGCAGTTCTTC

size: .
J: TRBJ1-2
V: TRBV19
D: .
CDR3: CASSGSRTDNYGYTF
DNA: TGTGCCAGTAGTGGAAGTCGGACAGACAACTATGGCTACACCTTC

size: .
J: TRBJ2-1
V: TRBV5-1
D: .
CDR3: CASSEVGRKGNEQFF
DNA: TGCGCCAGCTCCGAGGTGGGGAGGAAAGGCAATGAGCAGTTCTTC

size: .
J: TRBJ1-5
V: TRBV27
D: .
CDR3: CASSLQGSNQPQHF
DNA: TGTGCCAGCAGTTTACAGGGTAGCAATCAGCCCCAGCATTTT

size: .
J: TRBJ2-2
V: TRBV6-5
D: TRBD1
CDR3: CASSLDRGRTGELFF
DNA: TGTGCCAGCAGCCTGGACAGGGGGCGAACCGGGGAGCTGTTTTTT

size: .
J: TRBJ2-2
V: TRBV25-1
D: TRBD2
CDR3: CASSDYGLAGRTGELFF
DNA: TGTGCCAGCAGTGACTACGGACTAGCGGGAAGAACCGGGGAGCTGTTTTTT

size: .
J: TRBJ1-6
V: TRBV7-6
D: TRBD1
CDR3: CASSPRTGVNSPLHF
DNA: TGTGCCAGCAGCCCGCGGACAGGGGTTAATTCACCCCTCCACTTT

size: .
J: TRBJ2-2
V: TRBV19
D: .
CDR3: CASSTPQRGGELFF
DNA: TGTGCCAGTAGTACACCCCAGAGAGGCGGGGAGCTGTTTTTT

size: .
J: TRBJ2-7
V: TRBV7-9
D: TRBD2
CDR3: CASSQRGRTYEQYF
DNA: TGTGCCAGCAGCCAGCGGGGGAGAACCTACGAGCAGTACTTC

size: .
J: TRBJ1-1
V: TRBV18
D: .
CDR3: CASSPSRAHTEAFF
DNA: TGTGCCAGCTCACCATCCAGGGCCCACACTGAAGCTTTCTTT

size: .
J: TRBJ1-4
V: TRBV7-2
D: .
CDR3: CASSHSRGLTNEKLFF
DNA: TGTGCCAGCAGTCACAGCAGGGGTTTAACTAATGAAAAACTGTTTTTT

size: .
J: TRBJ1-1
V: TRBV7-3
D: .
CDR3: CASSLQGGPNTEAFF
DNA: TGTGCCAGCAGCCTCCAGGGAGGCCCGAACACTGAAGCTTTCTTT

size: .
J: TRBJ1-1
V: TRBV19
D: .
CDR3: CASSPTAGAHPFF
DNA: TGTGCCAGTAGTCCAACGGCAGGGGCGCATCCTTTCTTT

size: .
J: TRBJ1-5
V: TRBV5-1
D: .
CDR3: CASSLGQDSNQPQHF
DNA: TGCGCCAGCAGCTTGGGACAGGATAGCAATCAGCCCCAGCATTTT

size: once
J: TRBJ2-7
V: TRBV4-1
D: .
CDR3: CASSQMPSTYEQYF
DNA: TGCGCCAGCAGCCAAATGCCTAGTACCTACGAGCAGTACTTC

size: .
J: TRBJ2-3
V: TRBV6-6
D: .
CDR3: CASRSSELFADTQYF
DNA: TGTGCCAGCAGATCTAGCGAACTTTTTGCGGATACGCAGTATTTT

size: .
J: TRBJ1-2
V: TRBV18
D: .
CDR3: CASSPPGDYGYTF
DNA: TGTGCCAGCTCACCGCCGGGAGACTATGGCTACACCTTC

size: .
J: TRBJ2-5
V: TRBV5-5
D: .
CDR3: CASSRRTRGQETQYF
DNA: TGTGCCAGCAGCAGAAGAACTAGAGGCCAAGAGACCCAGTACTTC

size: .
J: TRBJ2-5
V: TRBV27
D: TRBD2
CDR3: CASSLGTSGETQYF
DNA: TGTGCCAGCAGTTTAGGGACTAGCGGTGAGACCCAGTACTTC

size: .
J: TRBJ1-3
V: TRBV29-1
D: .
CDR3: CSVRQHSGNTIYF
DNA: TGCAGCGTTCGACAGCACTCTGGAAACACCATATATTTT